The 12 T cell receptor beta chains below all came from one sample that was sequenced in a study of blood T cell repertoires in COVID-19 (TCRdb year 2020). To prepare the library, the immunoSEQ multiplex PCR assay was applied. The immuneACCESS repertoire file appears here via TCRdb, limited to in-frame rearrangements. These files lack a portion of the clones; in checked studies, under half of the deficit traces to unresolved V genes, and the cause of the others is not known. This sample gives 40,000 to 55,000 clones in total; over 85% of them show up just once. Together, the top ten hold around 0.34% of the sample. Sequenced material: peripheral blood. The receptors here all came from a man between 45 and 60 years old with COVID-19, enrolled during active disease.

The V call is TRBV24-1, the J call TRBJ2-1; TRBD2 matches at 8 bases. V trimming: 4 bases; J trimming: 4 bases; junction bases outside the gene matches: 11. The CDR3 runs 17 residues. Germline V gene sequence: CDR1 KGHDR, CDR2 SFDVKD. In DNA, the CDR3 is TGTGCCACCAGTGAGTCTACCGGGACTAGGGGGTACAATGAGCAGTTCTTC. This codes for CATSESTGTRGYNEQFF.

This chain links TRBV27 with TRBJ2-7; the match to TRBD2 covers 7 bases. CDR3 length: 16 residues. In germline, CDR1 is MNHEY, CDR2 SMNVEV (reference sequence). V shed 3 bases, J shed 2 bases, and the junction held 10 bases outside the gene matches. The CDR3 DNA follows: TGTGCCAGCAGTTTTTCCCGGGGGGACGACGCCTACGAGCAGTACTTC. Its translation is CASSFSRGDDAYEQYF.

This sequence joins TRBV7-9 and TRBJ2-1, with TRBD2 identical over 7 bases. The CDR3 extends over 13 amino acids. Germline V gives CDR1 SEHNR, CDR2 FQNEAQ (reference sequence). V shed 1 base, J shed 6 bases, and the junction held 0 bases outside the gene matches. For the CDR3, the DNA is TGTGCCAGCAGCTTAGGCGGGGGCAATGAGCAGTTCTTC. Translation: CASSLGGGNEQFF.

This chain uses TRBV13 with TRBJ2-2, with D perhaps TRBD2 (5 bases). Germline V lookup: CDR1 PRHDT, CDR2 FYEKMQ (reference sequence). V dropped 4 bases and J dropped 2 bases, with 14 bases sitting between them. This CDR3 comprises 16 residues. The CDR3 sequence is CASSSPDFPNTGELFF. As DNA, the CDR3 is TGTGCCAGCAGCTCCCCGGACTTTCCAAACACCGGGGAGCTGTTTTTT.

The J gene is TRBJ2-2, the V gene TRBV7-2; D remains unclear. This CDR3 region has 16 residues. V was clipped by 2 bases and J by 3 bases, with 13 bases between them. Germline V gene lookup returns CDR1 SGHTA and CDR2 FQGNSA. The chain's CDR3 is CASSLSSTDYTGELFF. The CDR3 bases are TGTGCCAGCAGCTTATCTTCTACAGATTACACCGGGGAGCTGTTTTTT. Variable domain in full (rest from reference TRBV7-2 and TRBJ2-2): GAGVSQSPSNKVTEKGKDVELRCDPISGHTALYWYRQSLGQGLEFLIYFQGNSAPDKSGLPSDRFSAERTGGSVSTLTIQRTQQEDSAVYLCASSLSSTDYTGELFFGEGSRLTVL.

This chain uses TRBV5-1 with TRBJ1-6; 8 nucleotides match TRBD1. The CDR3 runs to 19 residues. V lost 4 bases and J lost 6; bases outside the gene matches: 18. Germline V lookup: CDR1 SGHRS, CDR2 YFSETQ. DNA of the CDR3: TGCGCCAGCAGCCCCGGACAGGGCGAGTCTTTATTCCTTAATTCACCCCTCCACTTT. Protein product: CASSPGQGESLFLNSPLHF. Full variable domain (outside the CDR3, taken from reference TRBV5-1 and TRBJ1-6): KAGVTQTPRYLIKTRGQQVTLSCSPISGHRSVSWYQQTPGQGLQFLFEYFSETQRNKGNFPGRFSGRQFSNSRSEMNVSTLELGDSALYLCASSPGQGESLFLNSPLHFGNGTRLTVT.

The rearrangement uses TRBV12-3 or TRBV12-4 and TRBJ1-5; tentative D call: TRBD1 (6 bases). V was trimmed by 5 bases and J by 7 bases, leaving 12 bases between them. The CDR3 covers 13 residues. This CDR3 is CASSAGEGQPQHF. In nucleotides, the CDR3 is TGTGCCAGCAGTGCAGGGGAGGGACAGCCCCAGCATTTT.

The J gene is TRBJ2-1, the V gene TRBV5-6, with a possible D match to TRBD1 (6 bases). V lost 4 bases and J 0 bases, leaving 14 bases between the germline ends. Germline V gives CDR1 SGHDT, CDR2 YYEEEE. CDR3 size: 16 residues. The CDR3 region has the DNA TGTGCCAGCAGCCGCCAGGGGTATGTCTCCTACAATGAGCAGTTCTTC. Translating gives CASSRQGYVSYNEQFF.

The sample holds a few counts of this clone. V usage is TRBV15 and J usage is TRBJ1-1; D is unclear. Trimming cost V 1 base and J 7 bases, with 10 bases left between them. Germline V gene sequence: CDR1 LNHNV, CDR2 YYDKDF (reference sequence). This CDR3 comprises 13 residues. CDR3 protein: CATSRGAPGEAFF. CDR3 coding DNA: TGTGCCACCAGCAGAGGAGCCCCGGGTGAAGCTTTCTTT.

The chain joins TRBV6-2 or TRBV6-3 to TRBJ2-7, with 9 nucleotides matching TRBD2. This CDR3 has 15 amino acids. CDR1 and CDR2 from the germline V gene are MNHEY and SVGEGT. Trimming took 6 bases from V and 6 from J; bases not matched to a gene: 12. CDR3 in amino acids: CASSRGGGARGEQYF. The CDR3 bases are TGTGCCAGCAGCCGCGGCGGGGGGGCGAGGGGCGAGCAGTACTTC.

V gene TRBV11-2 combines with J gene TRBJ2-1; TRBD2 agrees at 7 bases. With 3 bases clipped from V and 4 bases from J, the junction kept 9 bases outside the gene matches. In germline, CDR1 is SGHAT, CDR2 FQNNGV. CDR3 length: 16 residues. Written as DNA, the CDR3 is TGTGCCAGCAGCTTTCTTACCTCTAGCGGTTACAATGAGCAGTTCTTC. Translated, it gives CASSFLTSSGYNEQFF.

The chain couples TRBV7-9 to TRBJ1-1; 8 nucleotides agree with TRBD1. J gave up 2 bases and V 3 bases, and 2 bases lay outside the gene matches. Germline lookup yields CDR1 SEHNR and CDR2 FQNEAQ (reference sequence). CDR3 size: 14 residues. In DNA, the CDR3 is TGTGCCAGCAGCTTGACAGGGGCTAACACTGAAGCTTTCTTT. Amino acid sequence: CASSLTGANTEAFF.